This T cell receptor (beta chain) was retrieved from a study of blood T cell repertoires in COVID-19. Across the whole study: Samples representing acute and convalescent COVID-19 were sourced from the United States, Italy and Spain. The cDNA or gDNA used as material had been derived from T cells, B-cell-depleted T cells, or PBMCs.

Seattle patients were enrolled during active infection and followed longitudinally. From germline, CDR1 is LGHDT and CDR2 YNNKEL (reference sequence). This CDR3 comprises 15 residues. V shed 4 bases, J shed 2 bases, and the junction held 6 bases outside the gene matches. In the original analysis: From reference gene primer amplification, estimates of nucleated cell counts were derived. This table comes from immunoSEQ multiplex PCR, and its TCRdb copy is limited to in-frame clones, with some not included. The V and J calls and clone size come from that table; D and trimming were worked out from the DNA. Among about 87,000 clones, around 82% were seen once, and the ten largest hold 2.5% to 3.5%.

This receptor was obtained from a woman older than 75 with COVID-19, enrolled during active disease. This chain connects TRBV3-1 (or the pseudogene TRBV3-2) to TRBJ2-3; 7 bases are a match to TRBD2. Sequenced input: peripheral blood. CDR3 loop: CASSRTGTTTDTQYF. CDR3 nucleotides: TGTGCCAGCAGCCGTACCGGGACTACCACAGATACGCAGTATTTT.